This T cell receptor beta chain was retrieved from a study of T cells in narcolepsy. Study in general: Patients with NT1 or NT2 and healthy control donors were enrolled.

Study results and limitations: Healthy controls reportedly lacked the autoreactive clonotypes serially found in patients' blood. No autoreactive T cell clone sequences appeared in some memory CD4+ repertoires.

Details on this clone: What it binds is not known.

TCRdb's table, derived via immunoSEQ multiplex PCR, lists solely in-frame clones and lacks some. Seen here are 30,000 to 35,000 clones, roughly 87% observed once, and the top ten hold over 0.8%. This sequence originates from a human donor with narcolepsy. Sequences were obtained from CD45RA- memory CD4+ T cells from PBMCs.

Here the CDR3 DNA reads TGTGCCAGCAGCTTAGGAGGGGGCGTTGGCTACGAGCAGTACTTC. Protein product: CASSLGGGVGYEQYF. The chain joins TRBV7-8 to TRBJ2-7; 7 bases map to TRBD1. In germline, CDR1 is SGHVS, CDR2 FQNEAQ. Unmatched junction bases numbered 6, after V lost 1 base and J lost 3 bases. CDR3 length equals 15 residues.